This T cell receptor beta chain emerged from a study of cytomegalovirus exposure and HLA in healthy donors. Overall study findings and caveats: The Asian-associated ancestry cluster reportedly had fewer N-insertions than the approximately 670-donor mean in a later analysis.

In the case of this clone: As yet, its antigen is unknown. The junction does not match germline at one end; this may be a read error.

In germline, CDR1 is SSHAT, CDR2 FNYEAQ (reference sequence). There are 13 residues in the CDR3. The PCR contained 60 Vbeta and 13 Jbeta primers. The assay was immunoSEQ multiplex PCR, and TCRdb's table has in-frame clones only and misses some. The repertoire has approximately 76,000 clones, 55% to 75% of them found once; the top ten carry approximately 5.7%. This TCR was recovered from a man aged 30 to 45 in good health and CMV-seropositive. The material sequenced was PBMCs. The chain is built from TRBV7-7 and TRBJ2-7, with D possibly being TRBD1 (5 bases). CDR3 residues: CASSLALGREQYF. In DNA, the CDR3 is TGTGCTAGCAGCTTGGCTCTGGGGCGAGAGCAGTACTTC.